This T cell receptor (beta chain) was observed in a study of blood T cell repertoires in COVID-19. Study-wide context: Material from acute and convalescent COVID-19 was sourced from the United States, Italy and Spain. PBMCs, B-cell-depleted T cells, or T cells provided the cDNA or gDNA that made up the material.

Enrolled through a virtual design, the participants were between 18 and 89 years of age and came from approximately 25 US areas. Profiled with immunoSEQ multiplex PCR; TCRdb holds only in-frame clones, not every one. The sample has 200,000 to 300,000 clones, about nine tenths seen once. Trimming shortened V by 4 bases and J by 2 bases, and 12 bases separated the two germline ends. CDR3 length equals 14 residues. Germline V CDR1 and CDR2: SGHRS, YFSETQ. This sequence was found in a woman aged 25 to 39 with acute COVID-19. The gene calls are TRBV5-1 and TRBJ2-5; no definite D call. The sequenced sample was PBMCs or T cells enriched from blood (not recorded which). This CDR3 is CASSPGAEQETQYF. The CDR3, as DNA: TGCGCCAGCAGCCCCGGCGCGGAACAAGAGACCCAGTACTTC.